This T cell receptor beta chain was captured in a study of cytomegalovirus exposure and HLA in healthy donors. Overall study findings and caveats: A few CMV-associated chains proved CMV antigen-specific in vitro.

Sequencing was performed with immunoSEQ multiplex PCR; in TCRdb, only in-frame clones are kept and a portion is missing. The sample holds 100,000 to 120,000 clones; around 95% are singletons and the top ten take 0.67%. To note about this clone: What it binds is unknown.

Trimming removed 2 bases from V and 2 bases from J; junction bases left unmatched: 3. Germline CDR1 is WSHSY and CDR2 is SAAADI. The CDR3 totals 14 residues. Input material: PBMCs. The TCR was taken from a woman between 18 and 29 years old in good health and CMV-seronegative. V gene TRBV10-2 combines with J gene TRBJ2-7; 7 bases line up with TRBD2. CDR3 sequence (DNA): TGCGCCAGCAGTGAGCCAGGGAGGGCCTACGAGCAGTACTTC. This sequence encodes CASSEPGRAYEQYF.